The 14 T cell receptor beta chains below were found in one sample sequenced in a study of blood T cells in healthy people across ages. Together with a sample-barcoded 5' primer, a J-beta primer mix was included in a second PCR lasting about 7 to 11 cycles. TCRdb processed the 5' RACE reads anew with MiXCR; each CDR3 protein has one entry. The sample includes over 700,000 distinct CDR3 sequences, around a quarter seen only once; the top ten take 9.4%. The sample also formed part of further work on T cells of mothers and their children.

The specimen sequenced was blood. These receptors all come from a boy between 5 and 17 years old in good health.

The rearrangement joins TRBV27 to TRBJ1-4; 9 bases are a match to TRBD1. Germline trimming cut 6 bases from V and 8 bases from J; bases unmatched to any gene: 10. CDR1 and CDR2 from the germline V gene are MNHEY and SMNVEV (reference sequence). This CDR3 is built from 15 residues. CDR3 amino acids: CASRGQGGFGEKLFF. In DNA form, the CDR3 reads TGTGCCAGCAGGGGACAGGGCGGGTTTGGCGAAAAACTGTTTTTT.

The chain joins TRBV4-1 to TRBJ2-5, with 7 bases that match TRBD1. CDR1 MGHRA and CDR2 YSYEKL come from the germline V gene. The CDR3 length is 16 residues. V lost 5 bases and J lost 1; bases outside the gene matches: 10. In DNA, the CDR3 is TGCGCCAGCAGCGCCTCCGGGACAGCAGTCCAAGAGACCCAGTACTTC. Translating it yields CASSASGTAVQETQYF.

This clonotype was found a few times. The chain's CDR3 is CATSSPSGKLDSEKLFF. CDR3 in DNA: TGTGCCACCAGCAGTCCATCAGGGAAACTGGATTCTGAAAAACTGTTTTTT. The chain links TRBV15 to TRBJ1-4, with D perhaps TRBD1 (5 bases). Between the trimmed V and J ends, which lost 3 bases and 7 bases, there was a span of 21 bases. Germline CDR1 LNHNV, CDR2 YYDKDF (reference sequence). This CDR3 contains 17 residues. The whole variable domain, remainder taken from reference TRBV15 and TRBJ1-4, is DAMVIQNPRYQVTQFGKPVTLSCSQTLNHNVMYWYQQKSSQAPKLLFHYYDKDFNNEADTPDNFQSRRPNTSFCFLDIRSPGLGDTAMYLCATSSPSGKLDSEKLFFGSGTQLSVL.

The chain uses TRBV12-3 or TRBV12-4 and TRBJ2-7, with a weak D call TRBD1 (6 bases). The CDR3 spans 15 residues. Deletions cut 6 bases from V and 2 bases from J, with 17 bases between. The CDR3 DNA follows: TGTGCCAGCAGGCTTCTGCCAGGGGAGACCTACGAGCAGTACTTC. Protein: CASRLLPGETYEQYF.

In this sample, this clonotype turned up a few times. The chain is built from TRBV7-6 and TRBJ2-5; no clear D gene. CDR1 SGHVS and CDR2 FNYEAQ come from the germline V gene. Trimming cost V 5 bases and J 1 base, with 8 bases left between them. This CDR3 has 13 residues. Here the CDR3 reads CASSRTPQETQYF. The DNA for the CDR3 is TGTGCCAGCAGCCGGACCCCCCAAGAGACCCAGTACTTC.

There are a few counts of this clonotype. The chain recombines TRBV4-2 with TRBJ2-1; D is uncertain. The CDR3 is 12 amino acids. With 0 bases removed from V and 15 bases from J, the gap between germline ends came to 12 bases. Per the germline V gene, CDR1 is LGHNA and CDR2 is YNFKEQ. CDR3 sequence (DNA): TGTGCCAGCAGCCAAGATCATGGGGTTCCGTTCTTC. Residues: CASSQDHGVPFF.

The chain recombines TRBV6-1 with TRBJ2-5; D may be TRBD2 (7 bases). The J call may be faulty, since TRBJ2-7 better matches the DNA end. This CDR3 comprises 18 residues. Germline V gene sequence: CDR1 MNHNS, CDR2 SASEGT. The CDR3 is CASSEFTGTLASTYEQYF. The CDR3 DNA reads TGTGCCAGCAGTGAATTTACAGGGACACTAGCGTCGACCTACGAGCAGTACTTC.

This clonotype was seen a handful of times. The chain joins TRBV7-8 to TRBJ1-1; 7 bases align to TRBD1. CDR3 size: 15 residues. Germline loops: CDR1 SGHVS, CDR2 FQNEAQ. V was pared by 3 bases and J by 0 bases, with 4 bases of the junction left unmatched. As DNA, the CDR3 is TGTGCCAGCAGCTTGTCACAGGGGCTGAACACTGAAGCTTTCTTT. It is translated as CASSLSQGLNTEAFF. The full variable domain, with the rest looked up from reference TRBV7-8 and TRBJ1-1, is GAGVSQSPRYKVAKRGQDVALRCDPISGHVSLFWYQQALGQGPEFLTYFQNEAQLDKSGLPSDRFFAERPEGSVSTLKIQRTQQEDSAVYLCASSLSQGLNTEAFFGQGTRLTVV.

This clonotype was observed a single time. The DNA of the CDR3 is TGCAGTGCTAGAGATAGCGAGCGGGTGTACCAAGAGACCCAGTACTTC. This codes for CSARDSERVYQETQYF. This rearrangement joins TRBV20-1 to TRBJ2-5; TRBD2 might be the D (6 bases). Between the trimmed V and J ends, which lost 0 bases and 0 bases, there was a span of 14 bases. Germline V lookup: CDR1 DFQATT, CDR2 SNEGSKA (reference sequence). CDR3 length equals 16 residues.

This clonotype occurred many times. The V gene is TRBV6-2 or TRBV6-3, the J gene TRBJ2-3; possible D gene TRBD1, 5 bases. The CDR3 spans 13 residues. V lost 6 bases and J 4 bases, leaving 11 bases between the germline ends. Per the germline V gene, CDR1 is MNHEY and CDR2 is SVGEGT. For the CDR3, the DNA is TGTGCCAGCAGCCCGCAGGGCGCAGATACGCAGTATTTT. Amino acid sequence: CASSPQGADTQYF.

This clonotype has only a few counts. The chain joins TRBV29-1 to TRBJ2-7; D possibly corresponds to TRBD1 (6 bases). Trimming left V 0 bases short and J 6 bases short, with 15 bases between. Germline CDR1 and CDR2: SQVTM and ANQGSEA. The CDR3 covers 14 residues. The CDR3 nucleotides are TGCAGCGTTGAAGAATCGGGTGGGGGCATCGAGCAGTACTTC. Its translation: CSVEESGGGIEQYF.

This clonotype was seen repeatedly, ten times or more. This rearrangement joins TRBV29-1 to TRBJ2-3, with a possible D match to TRBD2 (6 bases). V shed 3 bases and J shed 3 bases, with 10 bases lying between them. The CDR3 extends over 13 amino acids. CDR1 and CDR2 from the germline V gene are SQVTM and ANQGSEA. The CDR3: CSVEGGPTDTQYF. CDR3 nucleotides: TGCAGCGTTGAGGGGGGACCAACAGATACGCAGTATTTT.

This chain joins TRBV10-3 and TRBJ2-5; the D gene is possibly TRBD1 (6 bases). Matching the DNA end better, TRBJ2-7 makes the J call doubtful. This CDR3 has 15 residues. Germline V lookup: CDR1 ENHRY, CDR2 SYGVKD. This CDR3 is CAISADWDTTYEQYF. CDR3 bases: TGTGCCATCAGTGCAGATTGGGACACGACCTACGAGCAGTACTTC.

Concerning this clonotype itself: Without the conserved terminal phenylalanine or tryptophan, this CDR3 likely stems from a read error. This sequence joins TRBV20-1 and TRBJ2-7, with D possibly called TRBD1 or TRBD2 (5 bases each). Germline CDR1 reads DFQATT; CDR2 reads SNEGSKA (reference sequence). CDR3 length: 18 residues. The V gene lost 0 bases and the J gene lost 0 bases, with 21 bases spanning the gap. The CDR3 sequence: CSARDLPSGRASSYEQYL. CDR3 in DNA: TGCAGTGCTAGAGATCTACCGTCGGGACGGGCCAGCTCCTACGAGCAGTACCTC.